These 11 T cell receptor beta chains share one sample of origin, sequenced in a study of cytomegalovirus exposure and HLA in healthy donors (dated by TCRdb to the late 2010s). Library construction relied on the immunoSEQ multiplex PCR assay. A mixture of 60 forward primers for TCR Vbeta segments and 13 reverse primers for TCR Jbeta segments was used in the multiplex PCR. TCRdb stores this immuneACCESS table with in-frame sequences only. Part of the clones is absent; in the studies checked, under half of the shortfall reflects unresolved V genes, and no reason is known for the rest. Recorded for this sample are 180,000 or so clones; 77% of them occurred a single time. The ten largest clones represent approximately 3.7% of the sample. Source material: PBMCs. Receptors were obtained from an older woman in good health and CMV-seropositive.

This clone was counted a few times. The chain combines TRBV4-1 with TRBJ2-7; possible D gene TRBD2, 5 bases. The V gene lost 4 bases and the J gene lost 3 bases, with 16 bases spanning the gap. The CDR3 length is 15 residues. Germline CDR1 and CDR2: MGHRA and YSYEKL. CDR3: CASSPGLATFYEQYF. The CDR3 nucleotides are TGCGCCAGCAGCCCTGGCCTAGCAACTTTCTACGAGCAGTACTTC.

The chain carries TRBV19 and TRBJ1-2; 9 bases fit TRBD1. The CDR3 has 15 amino acids. J lost 0 bases, V lost 4 bases, and 3 bases had no gene match. Germline CDR1 LNHDA, CDR2 SQIVND (reference sequence). CDR3: CASSTRTGANYGYTF. In DNA, the CDR3 is TGTGCCAGTAGTACACGGACAGGGGCTAACTATGGCTACACCTTC.

J is TRBJ2-1 and V is TRBV25-1; 9 positions agree with TRBD2. Germline CDR1 reads MGHDK; CDR2 reads SYGVNS. This CDR3 spans 14 amino acids. With V trimmed by 10 bases and J by 7 bases, 11 bases remained unmatched. CDR3 amino acids: CATRHSGGPNEQFF. DNA for the CDR3: TGTGCCACTCGTCATAGCGGGGGTCCGAATGAGCAGTTCTTC.

The rearrangement joins TRBV7-9 to TRBJ2-5, with TRBD2 identical over 7 bases. The germline gives CDR1 SEHNR, CDR2 FQNEAQ (reference sequence). V trimming: 4 bases; J trimming: 0 bases; junction bases outside the gene matches: 2. The CDR3 is 14 amino acids. DNA for the CDR3: TGTGCCAGCAGCTCCGGACTAGACCAAGAGACCCAGTACTTC. It yields the protein CASSSGLDQETQYF.

This clone was observed a single time. The V call is TRBV5-1, the J call TRBJ2-2; TRBD1 is a possible D gene (6 bases). The V gene lost 0 bases and the J gene lost 5 bases, with 8 bases spanning the gap. The germline V gene encodes CDR1 SGHRS and CDR2 YFSETQ. This CDR3 comprises 14 residues. The CDR3 DNA reads as TGCGCCAGCAGCTTGGAAGGGGGTACCGGGGAGCTGTTTTTT. Protein product: CASSLEGGTGELFF.

A few counts support this clone. The V call is TRBV19, the J call TRBJ2-7; 11 nucleotides match TRBD1. Germline CDR1 and CDR2: LNHDA and SQIVND (reference sequence). V was pared by 5 bases and J by 4 bases, with 4 bases of the junction left unmatched. CDR3 length: 14 amino acids. DNA of the CDR3: TGTGCCAGTAGTGTCGGGACAGGGGGTTACGAGCAGTACTTC. Translated, it gives CASSVGTGGYEQYF.

This clone was detected once. The J gene is TRBJ2-6, the V gene TRBV18; D remains ambiguous. CDR1 and CDR2 (germline): KGHSH, LQKENI. V gave up 1 base and J gave up 0 bases, with 7 bases separating them. CDR3 size: 16 residues. The CDR3 is CASSPLYGSGANVLTF. The CDR3 DNA reads as TGTGCCAGCTCACCACTGTACGGCTCTGGGGCCAACGTCCTGACTTTC.

CDR3 sequence: CAISELQSNQPQHF. The CDR3 bases are TGTGCCATCAGTGAGTTACAGAGCAATCAGCCCCAGCATTTT. The chain recombines TRBV10-3 with TRBJ1-5; no reliable D call. Germline V CDR1 and CDR2: ENHRY, SYGVKD. V lost 1 base and J 1 base, leaving 5 bases between the germline ends. CDR3 length: 14 residues.

The genes are TRBV28 and TRBJ2-3; TRBD2 matches at 15 bases. This CDR3 region has 18 residues. Germline V gives CDR1 MDHEN, CDR2 SYDVKM. V shed 4 bases, J shed 7 bases, and the junction held 12 bases outside the gene matches. CDR3 sequence reads: CASSSNRWTSGGENTQYF. The CDR3 DNA reads as TGTGCCAGCAGTTCGAACCGGTGGACTAGCGGGGGGGAGAATACGCAGTATTTT.

Concerning this clone: At one end, the junction sequence differs from germline, possibly due to a read error. The chain joins TRBV30 to TRBJ2-6; 8 positions agree with TRBD1. The length of the CDR3 is 18 residues. Germline loops: CDR1 GTSNPN, CDR2 SVGIG (reference sequence). The CDR3 spells CAKDMGRGRRTGANGLTF. The CDR3 bases are TGTGCCAAAGATATGGGCAGGGGGCGTAGGACTGGGGCCAACGGCCTGACTTTC.

The chain is built from TRBV5-1 and TRBJ2-1, with a possible D match to TRBD1 (6 bases). CDR1 and CDR2 (germline): SGHRS, YFSETQ. V was cut by 2 bases and J by 15 bases, with 12 bases left in between. This CDR3 comprises 11 residues. CDR3 sequence (DNA): TGCGCCAGCAGCTTTAAGGGACACCCGTTCTTC. This codes for CASSFKGHPFF. Supplemented by reference TRBV5-1 and TRBJ2-1, the full variable domain reads KAGVTQTPRYLIKTRGQQVTLSCSPISGHRSVSWYQQTPGQGLQFLFEYFSETQRNKGNFPGRFSGRQFSNSRSEMNVSTLELGDSALYLCASSFKGHPFFGPGTRLTVL.